This TCR beta chain comes out of a study of blood T cells in healthy people across ages. CDR1 and CDR2 (germline): LGHNA, YSLEER. The CDR3 loop spans 15 amino acids. V lost 1 base and J lost 0, with 9 bases in between. This clonotype was recorded a few times. Its antigen is undetermined. PCR was performed a second time for roughly 6 to 12 cycles using a sample-barcoded 5' primer and a J-beta primer mix. MiXCR was run by TCRdb on the 5' RACE reads, yielding one entry per CDR3 protein. The sample has roughly 1.5 million distinct CDR3 sequences; roughly two fifths are singletons. Whole-study findings and limits: Diversity figures derived from one million T cells were judged to underestimate the true value.

The gene calls are TRBV4-3 and TRBJ1-2; the D is unclear. This clonotype was obtained from a woman aged 18-29 years in good health. Sample: blood. The CDR3 DNA follows: TGCGCCAGCAGCCAAGCCCGACAAGCTAACTATGGCTACACCTTC. Protein: CASSQARQANYGYTF.